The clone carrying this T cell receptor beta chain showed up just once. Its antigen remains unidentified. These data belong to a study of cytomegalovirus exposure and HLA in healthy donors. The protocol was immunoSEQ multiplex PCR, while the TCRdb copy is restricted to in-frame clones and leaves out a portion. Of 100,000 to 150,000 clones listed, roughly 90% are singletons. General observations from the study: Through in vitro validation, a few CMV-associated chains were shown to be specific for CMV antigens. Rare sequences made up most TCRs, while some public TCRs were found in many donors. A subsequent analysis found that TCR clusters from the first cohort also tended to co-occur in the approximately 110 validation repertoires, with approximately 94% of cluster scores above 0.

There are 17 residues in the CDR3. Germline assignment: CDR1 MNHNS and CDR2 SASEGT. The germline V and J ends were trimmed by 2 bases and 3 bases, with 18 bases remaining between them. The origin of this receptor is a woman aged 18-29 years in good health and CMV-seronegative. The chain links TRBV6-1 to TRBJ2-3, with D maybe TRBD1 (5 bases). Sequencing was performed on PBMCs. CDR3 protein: CASSERGAGYGTDTQYF. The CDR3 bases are TGTGCCAGCAGTGAAAGGGGCGCAGGGTACGGGACAGATACGCAGTATTTT.